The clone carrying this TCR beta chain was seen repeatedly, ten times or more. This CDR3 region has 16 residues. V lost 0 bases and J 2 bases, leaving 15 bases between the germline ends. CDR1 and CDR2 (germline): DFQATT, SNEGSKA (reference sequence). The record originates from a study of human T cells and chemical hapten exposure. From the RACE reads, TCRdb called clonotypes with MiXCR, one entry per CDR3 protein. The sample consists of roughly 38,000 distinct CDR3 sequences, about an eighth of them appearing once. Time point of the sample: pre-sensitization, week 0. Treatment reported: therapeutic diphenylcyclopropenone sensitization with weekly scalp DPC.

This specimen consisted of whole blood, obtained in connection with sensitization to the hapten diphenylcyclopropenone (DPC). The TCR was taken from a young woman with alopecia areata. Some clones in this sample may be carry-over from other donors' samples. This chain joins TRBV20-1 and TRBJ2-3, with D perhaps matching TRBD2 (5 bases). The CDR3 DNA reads TGCAGTGCTAGAGATTGGGAGACGGCCTTCACAGATACGCAGTATTTT. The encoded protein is CSARDWETAFTDTQYF.